This TCR beta chain emerged from a study of cytomegalovirus exposure and HLA in healthy donors. Researchers ran the PCR with 60 Vbeta and 13 Jbeta primers. This table comes from immunoSEQ multiplex PCR, and its TCRdb copy is limited to in-frame clones, with some not included. The sample lists 85,000 to 95,000 clones; around 8% were seen once. This clone was seen only a few times. The CDR3 runs to 14 residues. V shed 7 bases and J shed 0 bases, with 13 bases lying between them. CDR1 is LNHDA and CDR2 is SQIVND in the germline V gene (reference sequence). V gene TRBV19 combines with J gene TRBJ2-7; a weak D match, TRBD2 (6 bases). This receptor was obtained from a man over 45 in good health and CMV-seronegative. Sequenced sample: PBMCs. The CDR3 reads CASKNSGYSYEQYV. The CDR3 DNA sequence: TGTGCCAGTAAGAATAGCGGATACTCCTACGAGCAGTACGTC.